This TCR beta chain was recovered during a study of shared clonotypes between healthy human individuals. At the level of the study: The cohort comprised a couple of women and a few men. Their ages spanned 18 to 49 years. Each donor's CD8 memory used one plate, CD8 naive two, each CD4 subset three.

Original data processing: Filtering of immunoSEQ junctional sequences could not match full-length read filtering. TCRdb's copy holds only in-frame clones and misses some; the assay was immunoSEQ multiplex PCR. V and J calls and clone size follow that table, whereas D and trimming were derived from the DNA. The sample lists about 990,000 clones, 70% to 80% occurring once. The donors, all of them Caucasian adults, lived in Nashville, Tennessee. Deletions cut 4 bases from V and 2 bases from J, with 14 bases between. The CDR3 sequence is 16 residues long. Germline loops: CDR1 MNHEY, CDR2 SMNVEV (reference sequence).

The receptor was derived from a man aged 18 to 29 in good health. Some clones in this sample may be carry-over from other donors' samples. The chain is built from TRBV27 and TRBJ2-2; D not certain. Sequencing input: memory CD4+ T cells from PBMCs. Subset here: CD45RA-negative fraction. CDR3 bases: TGTGCCAGCAGTTCCCGGACGGTGACTAACACCGGGGAGCTGTTTTTT. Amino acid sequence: CASSSRTVTNTGELFF.